Listed below are T cell receptor beta chains from one sample, sequenced in a study of tumor-infiltrating lymphocytes in primary liver carcinoma. TCRdb reanalysed the multiplex PCR reads using MiXCR and keeps one entry per CDR3 protein. Of 95,000 to 150,000 distinct CDR3 sequences in the sample, around 65% were seen once. Material: tumor-adjacent normal liver tissue. These receptors were obtained from a woman aged 55-70 years with primary liver carcinoma and hepatitis B virus infection. Each CDR3 is given with its conserved first and last residue. The D gene is left open where the match is weak. Clone sizes are given selectively: once, few, many, or a class where the clone is expanded.

J,V,size,D,DNA,CDR3
TRBJ1-2,TRBV11-2,NA,NA,TGTGCCAGCAGCTTAATAGGGTCGGAGTATGGCTACGCCTTC,CASSLIGSEYGYAF
TRBJ1-1,TRBV10-3,many,NA,TGTGCCACTCGGCCTGGGGACACTGAAGCTTTCTTT,CATRPGDTEAFF
TRBJ1-1,TRBV28,once,NA,TGTGCCAGCAGTTTACCGTTCCTCCCGGACTCCAAGCGTACTGAAGTTTTCTTT,CASSLPFLPDSKRTEVFF
TRBJ1-6,TRBV6-1,NA,NA,TGTGCCAGCAGTGGAGAAGGGTTCGGAAGGACCCTCCACTTT,CASSGEGFGRTLHF
TRBJ2-7,TRBV11-1,NA,NA,TGTGCCAATAGCCCTCGGACAGGAGGACTACGCGAGCAGTACTTC,CANSPRTGGLREQYF
TRBJ2-7,TRBV5-4,NA,TRBD2,TGTGTCAGCAGTCGAGCCGCGGGAGGCGAGCAGTACTTC,CVSSRAAGGEQYF
TRBJ2-2,TRBV30,NA,TRBD2,TGTGCCTGGAGTGTGGGGGGGTCCGGGGAGCTGGCTTTT,CAWSVGGSGELAF
TRBJ2-2,TRBV19,NA,TRBD1,TGTGCCAGTAGTCCGGACAGGGGGCTCACCGGGGAGCTGTTTTTT,CASSPDRGLTGELFF
TRBJ2-3,TRBV5-4,many,TRBD2,TGTGCCAGCAGCTTCGGGTCCCTAGCGGGAGCAGATACGCAGTATTTT,CASSFGSLAGADTQYF
TRBJ2-7,TRBV30,NA,TRBD2,TGTGCCTGGTCCGGGACTAGCGGATACGAGCAGTACTTC,CAWSGTSGYEQYF
TRBJ1-4,TRBV11-2,NA,TRBD1,TGCGGCAGCAGCTTAGAGGGGACAGGTGATTGGAAACTGTTTTTT,CGSSLEGTGDWKLFF
TRBJ2-6,TRBV6-5,NA,NA,TGTGCCAGCAGATGGGACTCTGGGGCCAGCGTCCTGACTTTC,CASRWDSGASVLTF
TRBJ1-5,TRBV6-1,NA,TRBD1,TGTGCCAGCAACGCGACAGGGAGAGGTCAGTCCCAGCATTTT,CASNATGRGQSQHF
TRBJ1-6,TRBV11-2,NA,NA,TGTGCTAGCAGCTTAGAATCGCTTGGGATTTATAATCCACCCCTCCACTTT,CASSLESLGIYNPPLHF
TRBJ2-2,TRBV7-9,NA,NA,TGTGCCAGCAGCTTCGCTAGCGACGGGGAGCTGTTTTTT,CASSFASDGELFF
TRBJ1-6,TRBV7-8,many,TRBD1,TGTGCCAGCAGCCCCCGGGACAGGGGTAATTCACCCCTCCACTTT,CASSPRDRGNSPLHF
TRBJ1-1,TRBV11-2,many,NA,TGTGCCAGCAGCCCCGGGACGGGAGTGGTCACTGAAGCTTTCTTT,CASSPGTGVVTEAFF
TRBJ2-7,TRBV10-1,NA,TRBD2,TGTGCCAGCAGTGATGAGACTGGCGGGAGTAGGCACTTC,CASSDETGGSRHF
TRBJ1-5,TRBV4-1,NA,NA,TGCGCTAGCAGGCTTGACGGTAGCAATCAGCCCCAGCATTTT,CASRLDGSNQPQHF
TRBJ1-4,TRBV19,few,TRBD1,TGTGCCAGTAGTCGTCGGGACAGGCGGGATGAAAAACTGTTTTTT,CASSRRDRRDEKLFF
TRBJ1-1,TRBV30,once,NA,TGTGCCTGGGGTCCCCAGGGATTATGGATTGAAGCTTTCTTT,CAWGPQGLWIEAFF
TRBJ2-3,TRBV28,NA,NA,TGTACCAGCAGTTTTGGTGGGTTCAGCACAGATACGCAGTATTTT,CTSSFGGFSTDTQYF
TRBJ2-1,TRBV11-2,NA,TRBD1,TGTGCTAGCAGCTTAGAGGGATACAGGGGTTCCTACAATGGGCAGTTCTTC,CASSLEGYRGSYNGQFF
TRBJ2-1,TRBV11-2,few,TRBD1,TGTGTCAGCAGCTCAACCAGGGACAGGGACAATGAGCAGTTCTTC,CVSSSTRDRDNEQFF
TRBJ2-3,TRBV14,many,NA,TGTGCCAGCAGCCAAGGGGGCTTCAGCACAGATACGCAGTATTTT,CASSQGGFSTDTQYF
TRBJ2-6,TRBV2,NA,TRBD1,TGTGCCAGCATCCCTCGGGACAGGGGTTTCCCTGGGGCCAACGTCCTGACTTTC,CASIPRDRGFPGANVLTF
TRBJ2-1,TRBV29-1,NA,NA,TGCAGCGTTTGGGGCGAGGGGGTAAGGTACAACGAGCAGTTCTTC,CSVWGEGVRYNEQFF
TRBJ2-6,TRBV2,NA,TRBD1,TGTGCCAGCAGACCGGGACAGGCGATGTCTGGGGCCAACGTCCTGACTTTC,CASRPGQAMSGANVLTF
TRBJ2-3,TRBV2,NA,NA,TGTGCCAGCAAACAGAGGGCTGCGGGCACAGATACGCAGTATTTT,CASKQRAAGTDTQYF
TRBJ2-3,TRBV11-2,once,TRBD2,TGTGCCAGCGGCGTAAGGGGCCTAGCGGGATTAAGAGTCCGCACAGATACACAGTATTTT,CASGVRGLAGLRVRTDTQYF
TRBJ2-1,TRBV28,NA,NA,TGTGCCAGCAGTTTCCCGGCCGTGAGCTCCTACAATGAGCAGTTCTTC,CASSFPAVSSYNEQFF
TRBJ2-7,TRBV6-5,NA,NA,TGTGCCAGCAATTACTCGTTGGGTTACGAGCAGTGCTTC,CASNYSLGYEQCF
TRBJ1-2,TRBV5-1,many,TRBD1,TGCGCCAGCAGCTTTGGGACAGGGACCGGCGGCTACACCTTC,CASSFGTGTGGYTF
TRBJ2-6,TRBV29-1,NA,TRBD1,TGCAGCATGAACACCGGGACAGGAGTCTCTGGGGCCAACGTCCTGACATTC,CSMNTGTGVSGANVLTF
TRBJ2-7,TRBV28,NA,TRBD2,TGTGCCAACAGAACAGCCGGGACTAACCCTTCTTATGAGCAGTACTTC,CANRTAGTNPSYEQYF
TRBJ2-3,TRBV28,many,NA,TGTGCCAGCAGTTTAATGCCCTCGTTCACAGATACGCAGTATTTT,CASSLMPSFTDTQYF
TRBJ2-7,TRBV12-3/TRBV12-4,NA,NA,TGTGCCAGCAGTTTACAAGCTTCGAGGGTCCCGTACTTC,CASSLQASRVPYF
TRBJ1-5,TRBV5-1,NA,NA,TGCGCCGAAAGCGGGCCGTCCTATTATAGCAGTCAGCCCCAGCATTTT,CAESGPSYYSSQPQHF
TRBJ2-7,TRBV2,NA,NA,TGTGCCAGCAGTACCGGGACTGGATTGGGCGAGCAGTACTTC,CASSTGTGLGEQYF
TRBJ2-1,TRBV28,NA,TRBD2,TGTGCCAGCAGTTTTTCCCTGGATTGGCGGGAGGGCTCGAATGAGCAGTTCTTC,CASSFSLDWREGSNEQFF
TRBJ2-3,TRBV5-1,NA,TRBD2,TGCGTCAGCAGCGCCGGTGGGGGACTAGCGGGAGTTTCAGATACGCAGTATTTT,CVSSAGGGLAGVSDTQYF
TRBJ2-1,TRBV25-1,NA,NA,TGTGCCAGCAGTGAGGCAGGGCCCCACTCCTACAATGAGCAGTTCTTC,CASSEAGPHSYNEQFF
TRBJ1-1,TRBV10-3,NA,TRBD1,TGTGCCATCAGTCCGGCTGACAGGGTGGATGAGGCTTTCTTT,CAISPADRVDEAFF